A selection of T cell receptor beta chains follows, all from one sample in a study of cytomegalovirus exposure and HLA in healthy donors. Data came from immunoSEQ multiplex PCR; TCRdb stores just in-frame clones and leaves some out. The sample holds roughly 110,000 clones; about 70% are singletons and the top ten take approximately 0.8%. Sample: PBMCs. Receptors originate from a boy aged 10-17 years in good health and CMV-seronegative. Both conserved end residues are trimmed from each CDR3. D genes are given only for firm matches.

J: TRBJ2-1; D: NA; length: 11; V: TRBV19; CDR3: ASRVTGYNEQF
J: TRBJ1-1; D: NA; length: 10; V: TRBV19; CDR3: ASSFPRTEAF
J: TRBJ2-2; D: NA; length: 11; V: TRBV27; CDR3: ASSTRNTGELF
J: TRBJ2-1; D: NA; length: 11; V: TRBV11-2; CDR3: ASSLAGFNEQF
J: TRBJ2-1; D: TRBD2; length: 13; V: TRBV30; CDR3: AWSVLAGGYNEQF
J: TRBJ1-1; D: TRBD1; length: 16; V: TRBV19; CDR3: ASTLMLGQGRKNTEAF
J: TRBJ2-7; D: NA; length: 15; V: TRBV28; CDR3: ASSSPGVNGLSYEQY
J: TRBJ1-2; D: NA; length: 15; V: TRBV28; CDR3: ASSFPQGQRRTPGYT
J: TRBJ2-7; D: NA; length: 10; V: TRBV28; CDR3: ASSPGGYEQY
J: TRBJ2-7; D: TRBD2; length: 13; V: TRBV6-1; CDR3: ASSGGTSISPEQY
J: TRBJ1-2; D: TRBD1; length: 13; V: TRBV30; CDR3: AWSVNRGKGYGYT
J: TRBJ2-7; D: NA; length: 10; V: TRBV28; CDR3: ASSNSEWEQY
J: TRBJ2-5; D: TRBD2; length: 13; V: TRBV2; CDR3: ASTGTSGEGETQY
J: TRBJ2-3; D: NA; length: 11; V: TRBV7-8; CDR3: ASSLVYTDTQY
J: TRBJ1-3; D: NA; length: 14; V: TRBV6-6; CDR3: ASSPVLGGGGNTIY
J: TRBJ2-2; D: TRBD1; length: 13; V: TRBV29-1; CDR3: SVWGTGSATGELF
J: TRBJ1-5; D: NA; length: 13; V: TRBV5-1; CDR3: ASSLAAGANQPQH
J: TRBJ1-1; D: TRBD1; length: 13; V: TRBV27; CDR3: ASSSGDRGNTEAF
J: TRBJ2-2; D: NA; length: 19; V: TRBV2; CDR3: ASSSMGQGFTSGLNTGELF
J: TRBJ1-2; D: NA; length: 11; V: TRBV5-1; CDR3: ASSLEGPGGYT
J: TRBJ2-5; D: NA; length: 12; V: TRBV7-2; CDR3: ASSRYRSLETQY
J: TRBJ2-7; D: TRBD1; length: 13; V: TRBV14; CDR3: ASSPGYGTVYEQY
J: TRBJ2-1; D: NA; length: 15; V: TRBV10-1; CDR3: ASSEAAAGRGYNEQF
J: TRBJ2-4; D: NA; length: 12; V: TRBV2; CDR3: ASKGRSLKNIQY
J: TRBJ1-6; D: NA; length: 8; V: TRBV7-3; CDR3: RDYNSPLH
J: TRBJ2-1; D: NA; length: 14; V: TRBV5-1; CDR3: ASSLNLAGSYNEQF
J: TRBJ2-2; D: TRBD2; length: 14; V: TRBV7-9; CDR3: ASRGLAGGIAGELF
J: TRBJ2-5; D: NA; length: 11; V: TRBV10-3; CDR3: AVRDSLQETQY
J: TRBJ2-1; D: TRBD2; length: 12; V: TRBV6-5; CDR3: ASIGSGMGNEQF